A single sample gave rise to the 24 T cell receptor beta chains below, sequenced in a study of shared clonotypes between healthy human individuals. The data were produced by immunoSEQ multiplex PCR, yet TCRdb's version contains in-frame clones alone and is incomplete. The table has 150,000 to 200,000 clones, over 50% seen once; the top ten hold about 10%. Sequenced sample: memory CD4+ T cells sorted from blood. Subset noted: CD45RA-negative fraction. These receptors all stem from a man aged 30 to 39 in good health.

The chain uses TRBV5-1 and TRBJ2-7; 9 nucleotides align to TRBD1. This CDR3 is built from 15 residues. CDR1 and CDR2 from the germline V gene are SGHRS and YFSETQ. The J segment lost 1 base and the V segment lost 3 bases, leaving 5 bases of the junction unmatched. The CDR3 sequence is CASSSGTGFSYEQYF. CDR3 sequence (DNA): TGCGCCAGCAGCTCCGGGACAGGGTTTTCCTACGAGCAGTACTTC.

This clone was detected only a few times. The chain uses TRBV4-1 and TRBJ2-1, with D possibly TRBD2 on 6 matching bases. Germline V gene lookup returns CDR1 MGHRA and CDR2 YSYEKL. The CDR3 is 15 amino acids. V gave up 1 base and J gave up 4 bases, with 11 bases separating them. CDR3 sequence reads: CASSQAGAQYNEQFF. CDR3 nucleotides: TGCGCCAGCAGCCAAGCGGGAGCCCAATACAATGAGCAGTTCTTC.

J is TRBJ2-1 and V is TRBV29-1; D gene ambiguous. This CDR3 spans 10 amino acids. Germline CDR1 SQVTM, CDR2 ANQGSEA. Trimming stripped 1 base from V and 8 bases from J, with 3 bases between. This chain's CDR3 is CSVEVYEQFF. CDR3 in DNA: TGCAGCGTTGAAGTTTATGAGCAGTTCTTC.

The chain couples TRBV7-8 to TRBJ2-1; no reliable D call. The CDR3 extends over 15 amino acids. The germline V and J ends were trimmed by 5 bases and 2 bases, with 13 bases remaining between them. Germline V gene lookup returns CDR1 SGHVS and CDR2 FQNEAQ. CDR3 sequence: CASSTSPGTYNEQFF. The CDR3, as DNA: TGTGCCAGCAGCACGTCCCCCGGTACCTACAATGAGCAGTTCTTC.

This rearrangement joins TRBV11-2 to TRBJ1-1; perhaps TRBD1 as D (5 bases). CDR1 SGHAT and CDR2 FQNNGV come from the germline V gene. CDR3 length: 14 amino acids. The ends were cut back, 6 bases at V and 0 bases at J, with 11 bases in the middle. CDR3 loop: CASRLDTMNTEAFF. For the CDR3, the DNA is TGTGCCAGCAGACTGGACACTATGAACACTGAAGCTTTCTTT.

This chain joins TRBV5-4 and TRBJ2-3; TRBD1 aligns across 9 bases. The V segment lost 4 bases and the J segment 4 bases; nucleotides outside the gene matches: 4. This CDR3 comprises 14 residues. CDR1 and CDR2 from the germline V gene are SGHNT and YYREEE (reference sequence). The CDR3 loop reads CASSGGQGSDTQYF. CDR3 nucleotides: TGTGCCAGCAGCGGCGGACAGGGGTCAGATACGCAGTATTTT.

This clone was seen a handful of times. J is TRBJ2-7 and V is TRBV11-1, with a possible D match to TRBD1 (6 bases). CDR1 is SGHAT, CDR2 FQDESV, per germline (reference sequence). Trimming shortened V by 3 bases and J by 3 bases, and 15 bases separated the two germline ends. The CDR3 contains 15 residues. The CDR3 here is CASSLGQGRRYEQYF. The CDR3 DNA reads as TGTGCCAGCAGCTTGGGACAAGGACGGCGCTACGAGCAGTACTTC.

The chain recombines TRBV2 with TRBJ2-2, with 13 bases lining up with TRBD2. This CDR3 contains 17 residues. Per the germline V gene, CDR1 is SNHLY and CDR2 is FYNNEI. J was trimmed by 5 bases and V by 5 bases; bases with no gene match: 8. The CDR3 region is CASSTGLAGVYTGELFF. The DNA for the CDR3 is TGTGCCAGCAGTACCGGACTAGCGGGAGTTTATACCGGGGAGCTGTTTTTT.

There are a few counts of this clone. The chain couples TRBV28 to TRBJ1-2; D not certain. The CDR3 is 15 residues long. Looked up from germline, CDR1 is MDHEN and CDR2 is SYDVKM. Trimming pared 3 bases from V and 4 bases from J, leaving 15 bases between. The chain's CDR3 is CASSFSDSGVYGYTF. For the CDR3, the DNA is TGTGCCAGCAGTTTCTCAGATTCCGGGGTCTATGGCTACACCTTC.

This rearrangement joins TRBV7-2 to TRBJ2-2; TRBD1 matches at 7 bases. The J segment lost 5 bases and the V segment lost 5 bases, leaving 11 bases of the junction unmatched. The CDR3 is 16 residues long. Looked up from germline, CDR1 is SGHTA and CDR2 is FQGNSA. The CDR3 coding sequence is TGTGCCAGCAGCGGCCGAACAGGGGCGGGTACCGGGGAGCTGTTTTTT. Its protein is CASSGRTGAGTGELFF.

The gene calls are TRBV28 and TRBJ2-7, with D possibly matching TRBD2 (7 bases). The CDR3 is 15 amino acids. The V gene lost 5 bases and the J gene lost 4 bases, with 18 bases spanning the gap. In germline, CDR1 is MDHEN, CDR2 SYDVKM. The CDR3 here is CASSPAGAQGYEQYF. The DNA for the CDR3 is TGTGCCAGCAGTCCCGCGGGGGCGCAGGGTTACGAGCAGTACTTC.

The V call is TRBV7-9, the J call TRBJ1-3; D remains ambiguous. Germline-derived CDR1 and CDR2 are SEHNR and FQNEAQ (reference sequence). The CDR3 sequence is 16 residues long. V was cut by 4 bases and J by 0 bases, with 13 bases left in between. CDR3 bases: TGTGCCAGCAGCTGGGGAGCCAGAGTCTCTGGAAACACCATATATTTT. Its translation: CASSWGARVSGNTIYF.

In this sample, this clone turned up a few times. The chain combines TRBV5-1 with TRBJ1-1; 9 nucleotides match TRBD1. The CDR3 sequence is 15 residues long. Germline V lookup: CDR1 SGHRS, CDR2 YFSETQ. The V and J ends lost 0 bases and 10 bases, in that order; junction bases with no gene match: 10. In nucleotides, the CDR3 is TGCGCCAGCAGCTTGGATATCACAGGGGGCTCGGGAGCTTTCTTT. It encodes CASSLDITGGSGAFF.

The gene calls are TRBV27 and TRBJ2-7; TRBD2 aligns across 11 bases. The CDR3 totals 18 residues. Trimming cost V 5 bases and J 0 bases; bases outside gene matches: 12. Germline V gives CDR1 MNHEY, CDR2 SMNVEV (reference sequence). DNA of the CDR3: TGTGCCAGCAGTCCCCGTAGCGGGAGGGCAACCAGCTCCTACGAGCAGTACTTC. This translates into CASSPRSGRATSSYEQYF.

This chain connects TRBV2 to TRBJ2-6; 7 nucleotides agree with TRBD1. CDR3 size: 18 residues. Germline V gene lookup returns CDR1 SNHLY and CDR2 FYNNEI. Trimming took 3 bases from V and 3 from J; bases not matched to a gene: 11. Written as DNA, the CDR3 is TGTGCCAGCAGTGAGAACTTCGCCGGGACAGTTGGGGCCAACGTCCTGACTTTC. Translating it yields CASSENFAGTVGANVLTF. Complete variable domain (other parts from reference TRBV2 and TRBJ2-6): EPEVTQTPSHQVTQMGQEVILRCVPISNHLYFYWYRQILGQKVEFLVSFYNNEISEKSEIFDDQFSVERPDGSNFTLKIRSTKLEDSAMYFCASSENFAGTVGANVLTFGAGSRLTVL.

On this clone itself: This may stem from a read error, because a much larger clone lies one nucleotide away. As the CDR3 is not closed by the conserved phenylalanine or tryptophan, this likely results from a read error. The genes are TRBV25-1 and TRBJ1-1; a weak D match, TRBD1 (5 bases). The CDR3 has 12 residues. Germline V gives CDR1 MGHDK, CDR2 SYGVNS. V lost 6 bases to trimming and J lost 4 bases, with 9 bases between them. DNA of the CDR3: TGTGCCAGCAGCAGGGTCCCCACTGAAGCTTTCCTT. Translated: CASSRVPTEAFL.

V usage is TRBV5-1 and J usage is TRBJ1-5; D not certain. This CDR3 has 13 residues. Looked up from germline, CDR1 is SGHRS and CDR2 is YFSETQ. Trimming stripped 0 bases from V and 5 bases from J, with 6 bases between. CDR3 sequence (DNA): TGCGCCAGCAGCTTGGCCCCGGATCAGCCCCAGCATTTT. Amino acid sequence: CASSLAPDQPQHF.

V usage is TRBV2 and J usage is TRBJ1-5; no clear D gene. Germline V gene lookup returns CDR1 SNHLY and CDR2 FYNNEI. Trimming removed 6 bases at V and 2 bases at J, with 14 bases between. This CDR3 has 15 amino acids. The CDR3 nucleotides read TGTGCCAGCAGGGCCGGGTCCCGAGGCAATCAGCCCCAGCATTTT. Its translation is CASRAGSRGNQPQHF.

This clone was counted a single time. The V and J genes are TRBV10-1 and TRBJ2-7; D possibly corresponds to TRBD1 (6 bases). Germline loops: CDR1 WNHNN, CDR2 SYGVQD (reference sequence). The V end was cut by 7 bases, the J end by 3 bases, with 34 bases between. The CDR3 consists of 20 residues. The CDR3 DNA follows: TGCGCCAGCAAAAACAGGGTCCCCGTCCGATCAGAAACGTCGCACTACGAGCAGTACTTC. Residues: CASKNRVPVRSETSHYEQYF.

This clone was picked up a small number of times. CDR3 sequence reads: CSARFRGEAFF. In DNA form, the CDR3 reads TGCAGTGCTAGGTTTAGGGGAGAAGCTTTCTTT. The chain combines TRBV20-1 with TRBJ1-1; perhaps TRBD1 as D (5 bases). Per germline, CDR1 DFQATT and CDR2 SNEGSKA (reference sequence). V lost 3 bases, J lost 8 bases, and 10 bases lay in between. The CDR3 is 11 amino acids.

This clone was counted only a few times. The CDR3 region is CASSLAGVVNIQYF. The CDR3 DNA is TGTGCCAGCAGCTTAGCAGGGGTGGTAAACATTCAGTACTTC. The rearrangement uses TRBV11-2 and TRBJ2-4; TRBD1 might be the D (6 bases). Trimming cost V 1 base and J 6 bases, with 10 bases left between them. Germline V CDR1 and CDR2: SGHAT, FQNNGV. The CDR3 loop spans 14 amino acids.

This clone was picked up many times. V is TRBV6-5 and J is TRBJ2-7, with TRBD1 identical over 9 bases. V shed 0 bases and J 6 bases; nucleotides not matched to a gene: 9. The CDR3 consists of 16 residues. Germline V gene sequence: CDR1 MNHEY, CDR2 SVGAGI. The CDR3 sequence is CASSYSPATGGAEQYF. The CDR3 DNA is TGTGCCAGCAGTTACTCCCCTGCCACAGGGGGCGCCGAGCAGTACTTC.

This sequence joins TRBV11-2 and TRBJ1-2; D gene ambiguous. Trimming took off 2 bases at V and 8 bases at J, with 9 bases between the two ends. Germline CDR1 reads SGHAT; CDR2 reads FQNNGV. The CDR3 totals 12 residues. The CDR3 loop reads CASSLSRSGYTF. The CDR3 region has the DNA TGTGCCAGCAGCTTATCCAGGAGCGGCTACACCTTC.

The chain employs TRBV6-1 and TRBJ2-1, with D uncertain. This CDR3 spans 11 amino acids. V was shortened by 8 bases and J by 4 bases, with 6 bases between the two germline ends. Germline V gene sequence: CDR1 MNHNS, CDR2 SASEGT. The chain's CDR3 is CASSIYNEQFF. CDR3 nucleotides: TGTGCCAGCTCTATTTACAATGAGCAGTTCTTC.